This is a list of T cell receptor beta chains from one sample in a study of memory CD4+ T cells and cytomegalovirus serostatus. Produced via immunoSEQ multiplex PCR; TCRdb's table is partial and in-frame only. The sample consists of tens of thousands of clones, 60% to 85% of them appearing once. Sequencing was carried out using memory CD4+ T cells from blood. These receptors were obtained from an adult in good health and CMV-seronegative. CDR3s include the opening cysteine and the closing phenylalanine or tryptophan. Each record gives: V gene, clone size, J gene, D gene, CDR3 protein, CDR3 DNA. The D gene is left open where the match is weak. The size entry is marked missing in some rows and otherwise reads once, few, many or a size class.

V gene: TRBV15
clone size: -
J gene: TRBJ1-2
D gene: -
CDR3 protein: CATSRGTVNYGYTF
CDR3 DNA: TGTGCCACCAGCAGAGGGACAGTAAACTATGGCTACACCTTC

V gene: TRBV6-5
clone size: once
J gene: TRBJ2-7
D gene: -
CDR3 protein: CASNLRGSSYEQYF
CDR3 DNA: TGTGCCAGCAACCTCCGGGGGTCCTCCTACGAGCAGTACTTC

V gene: TRBV7-3
clone size: few
J gene: TRBJ2-2
D gene: -
CDR3 protein: CASSLKVRGELFF
CDR3 DNA: TGTGCCAGCAGCTTAAAAGTCCGGGGGGAGCTGTTTTTT

V gene: TRBV10-3
clone size: few
J gene: TRBJ2-3
D gene: TRBD1
CDR3 protein: CAITGTGGDTQYF
CDR3 DNA: TGTGCCATCACCGGGACAGGGGGAGATACGCAGTATTTT

V gene: TRBV27
clone size: -
J gene: TRBJ1-4
D gene: TRBD1
CDR3 protein: CASSSKWDRVEKLFF
CDR3 DNA: TGTGCCAGCAGCTCCAAGTGGGACAGGGTTGAAAAACTGTTTTTT

V gene: TRBV4-1
clone size: few
J gene: TRBJ1-5
D gene: -
CDR3 protein: CASSEGSIGQPQHF
CDR3 DNA: TGCGCCAGCAGCGAAGGGTCAATCGGTCAGCCCCAGCATTTT

V gene: TRBV2
clone size: -
J gene: TRBJ1-5
D gene: TRBD1
CDR3 protein: CASSGQGEVGNQPQHF
CDR3 DNA: TGTGCCAGCAGTGGTCAGGGGGAGGTCGGCAATCAGCCCCAGCATTTT

V gene: TRBV25-1
clone size: once
J gene: TRBJ1-1
D gene: TRBD1
CDR3 protein: CASSGRQGTEAFF
CDR3 DNA: TGTGCCAGCAGTGGTCGACAGGGGACTGAAGCTTTCTTT

V gene: TRBV5-1
clone size: -
J gene: TRBJ2-2
D gene: -
CDR3 protein: CASTVNRNANTGELFF
CDR3 DNA: TGCGCCAGCACCGTAAACAGGAACGCGAACACCGGGGAGCTGTTTTTT

V gene: TRBV6-6
clone size: -
J gene: TRBJ2-1
D gene: TRBD1
CDR3 protein: CASSLGTGGSEQFF
CDR3 DNA: TGTGCCAGCAGTCTCGGGACAGGGGGCTCTGAGCAGTTCTTC

V gene: TRBV6-5
clone size: -
J gene: TRBJ2-5
D gene: -
CDR3 protein: CASSYILVVQETQYF
CDR3 DNA: TGTGCCAGCAGTTACATCCTAGTGGTCCAAGAGACCCAGTACTTC

V gene: TRBV25-1
clone size: -
J gene: TRBJ1-1
D gene: TRBD1
CDR3 protein: CASSEYHGKQGAVTEAFF
CDR3 DNA: TGTGCCAGCAGTGAATATCATGGGAAACAGGGGGCGGTCACTGAAGCTTTCTTT

V gene: TRBV2
clone size: few
J gene: TRBJ1-2
D gene: TRBD1
CDR3 protein: CASKIGRGQGYTF
CDR3 DNA: TGTGCCAGCAAAATTGGCAGGGGGCAAGGCTACACCTTC

V gene: TRBV30
clone size: once
J gene: TRBJ2-7
D gene: -
CDR3 protein: CACWTSGEQYF
CDR3 DNA: TGTGCCTGCTGGACCTCAGGGGAGCAGTACTTC

V gene: TRBV10-3
clone size: few
J gene: TRBJ1-6
D gene: TRBD1
CDR3 protein: CAGGDRANSPLHF
CDR3 DNA: TGTGCCGGGGGGGACAGGGCCAATTCACCCCTCCACTTT

V gene: TRBV4-1
clone size: -
J gene: TRBJ1-5
D gene: -
CDR3 protein: CASSRQFNQPQHF
CDR3 DNA: TGCGCCAGCAGCCGCCAATTTAATCAGCCCCAGCATTTT

V gene: TRBV5-1
clone size: -
J gene: TRBJ2-1
D gene: TRBD2
CDR3 protein: CASSLAGGLAGNEQFF
CDR3 DNA: TGCGCCAGCAGCTTGGCCGGGGGACTAGCGGGGAATGAGCAGTTCTTC

V gene: TRBV4-1
clone size: -
J gene: TRBJ1-2
D gene: -
CDR3 protein: CASSHQPGEIYGYTF
CDR3 DNA: TGCGCCAGCAGCCATCAACCCGGGGAAATCTATGGCTACACCTTC

V gene: TRBV20-1
clone size: -
J gene: TRBJ2-1
D gene: -
CDR3 protein: CSGQQHNEQFF
CDR3 DNA: TGCAGTGGCCAACAGCACAATGAGCAGTTCTTC

V gene: TRBV7-6
clone size: -
J gene: TRBJ1-1
D gene: -
CDR3 protein: CASSLRGGGTEAFF
CDR3 DNA: TGTGCCAGCAGCTTAAGGGGGGGAGGCACTGAAGCTTTCTTT

V gene: TRBV15
clone size: -
J gene: TRBJ2-3
D gene: TRBD2
CDR3 protein: CATSSGSGGSTDTQYF
CDR3 DNA: TGTGCCACCAGCAGTGGGAGCGGGGGGAGCACAGATACGCAGTATTTT

V gene: TRBV19
clone size: -
J gene: TRBJ2-3
D gene: -
CDR3 protein: CASSAPLTGSRDTQYF
CDR3 DNA: TGTGCCAGTAGTGCTCCCTTGACAGGCTCCAGGGATACGCAGTATTTT

V gene: TRBV7-6
clone size: -
J gene: TRBJ2-3
D gene: -
CDR3 protein: CASSLAGPADTQYF
CDR3 DNA: TGTGCCAGCAGCTTAGCCGGGCCTGCGGATACGCAGTATTTT

V gene: TRBV7-8
clone size: -
J gene: TRBJ2-6
D gene: -
CDR3 protein: CASSLGAGANVLTF
CDR3 DNA: TGTGCCAGCAGCTTAGGTGCTGGGGCCAACGTCCTGACTTTC

V gene: TRBV5-4
clone size: -
J gene: TRBJ1-3
D gene: -
CDR3 protein: CASSQEWGSGNTIYF
CDR3 DNA: TGTGCCAGCAGCCAGGAGTGGGGCTCTGGAAACACCATATATTTT

V gene: TRBV14
clone size: -
J gene: TRBJ2-2
D gene: TRBD1
CDR3 protein: CASSQGRETGGRTGELFF
CDR3 DNA: TGTGCCAGCAGCCAAGGAAGAGAGACAGGGGGCAGGACCGGGGAGCTGTTTTTT

V gene: TRBV30
clone size: -
J gene: TRBJ2-6
D gene: TRBD2
CDR3 protein: CAWSSLAGTGANVLTF
CDR3 DNA: TGTGCCTGGAGTTCACTAGCGGGGACTGGGGCCAACGTCCTGACTTTC

V gene: TRBV7-9
clone size: -
J gene: TRBJ1-5
D gene: TRBD1
CDR3 protein: CASSPQGADQPQHF
CDR3 DNA: TGTGCCAGCAGCCCACAGGGGGCGGATCAGCCCCAGCATTTT

V gene: TRBV5-1
clone size: -
J gene: TRBJ1-4
D gene: -
CDR3 protein: CASSLAGVGEKLFF
CDR3 DNA: TGCGCCAGCAGCTTGGCAGGAGTCGGGGAAAAACTGTTTTTT

V gene: TRBV19
clone size: -
J gene: TRBJ1-6
D gene: -
CDR3 protein: CASTSSAGTYNSPLHF
CDR3 DNA: TGTGCCAGTACCTCGTCCGCAGGGACTTATAATTCACCCCTCCACTTT

V gene: TRBV10-3
clone size: -
J gene: TRBJ2-5
D gene: TRBD1
CDR3 protein: CAISHGTDDRNQETQYF
CDR3 DNA: TGTGCCATCAGTCACGGGACAGACGACCGTAACCAAGAGACCCAGTACTTC

V gene: TRBV6-5
clone size: -
J gene: TRBJ1-5
D gene: TRBD1
CDR3 protein: CASSATGVGQPQHF
CDR3 DNA: TGTGCCAGCAGTGCGACAGGGGTCGGCCAGCCCCAGCATTTT

V gene: TRBV30
clone size: -
J gene: TRBJ2-7
D gene: -
CDR3 protein: CAWREDKSYEQYF
CDR3 DNA: TGTGCCTGGAGGGAGGACAAGTCATACGAGCAGTACTTC

V gene: TRBV5-6
clone size: -
J gene: TRBJ2-7
D gene: -
CDR3 protein: CASSLAGDPYF
CDR3 DNA: TGTGCCAGCAGCTTGGCAGGGGACCCGTACTTC

V gene: TRBV2
clone size: -
J gene: TRBJ1-1
D gene: TRBD1
CDR3 protein: CASSYTAGTGLGNTEAFF
CDR3 DNA: TGTGCCAGCAGTTACACGGCGGGGACAGGGCTGGGGAACACTGAAGCTTTCTTT

V gene: TRBV7-2
clone size: -
J gene: TRBJ2-3
D gene: -
CDR3 protein: CASSPRTDTQYF
CDR3 DNA: TGTGCCAGCAGCCCACGCACAGATACGCAGTATTTT

V gene: TRBV5-8
clone size: -
J gene: TRBJ2-5
D gene: -
CDR3 protein: CASSLGHGQETQYF
CDR3 DNA: TGTGCCAGCAGCCTAGGACATGGACAAGAGACCCAGTACTTC

V gene: TRBV6-6
clone size: -
J gene: TRBJ2-2
D gene: TRBD1
CDR3 protein: CASSRSPGQTAGELFF
CDR3 DNA: TGTGCCAGCAGCCGCTCTCCGGGACAGACAGCCGGGGAGCTGTTTTTT

V gene: TRBV6-1
clone size: once
J gene: TRBJ1-5
D gene: -
CDR3 protein: CASSEGSTANQPQHF
CDR3 DNA: TGTGCCAGCAGTGAGGGATCGACAGCCAATCAGCCCCAGCATTTT

V gene: TRBV11-3
clone size: -
J gene: TRBJ2-2
D gene: -
CDR3 protein: CASSLGGSSNTGELFF
CDR3 DNA: TGTGCCAGCAGCTTAGGGGGCTCCTCGAACACCGGGGAGCTGTTTTTT

V gene: TRBV2
clone size: -
J gene: TRBJ2-3
D gene: -
CDR3 protein: CASSDRQTLADTQYF
CDR3 DNA: TGTGCCAGCAGTGATCGACAGACTCTCGCAGATACGCAGTATTTT

V gene: TRBV30
clone size: once
J gene: TRBJ2-6
D gene: -
CDR3 protein: CAWSAEVSGANVLTF
CDR3 DNA: TGTGCCTGGAGTGCGGAAGTTTCTGGGGCCAACGTCCTGACTTTC

V gene: TRBV6-5
clone size: once
J gene: TRBJ1-1
D gene: -
CDR3 protein: CASSSPSGYRNTEAFF
CDR3 DNA: TGTGCCAGCAGTTCTCCCTCGGGGTATAGGAACACTGAAGCTTTCTTT

V gene: TRBV5-1
clone size: medium-sized
J gene: TRBJ1-1
D gene: -
CDR3 protein: CASSPNGQNNEAFF
CDR3 DNA: TGCGCCAGCAGCCCAAATGGACAGAATAATGAAGCTTTCTTT

V gene: TRBV28
clone size: -
J gene: TRBJ1-2
D gene: TRBD1
CDR3 protein: CASSSFHRGQGGYTF
CDR3 DNA: TGTGCCAGCAGTTCCTTTCACAGGGGGCAGGGTGGCTACACCTTC

V gene: TRBV25-1
clone size: -
J gene: TRBJ1-3
D gene: -
CDR3 protein: CASSDRAGRPPSGNTIYF
CDR3 DNA: TGTGCCAGCAGTGATCGGGCAGGGAGGCCTCCCTCTGGAAACACCATATATTTT

V gene: TRBV19
clone size: -
J gene: TRBJ1-1
D gene: -
CDR3 protein: CASSINRLPNTEAFF
CDR3 DNA: TGTGCCAGTAGTATAAATCGGTTACCGAACACTGAAGCTTTCTTT

V gene: TRBV11-3
clone size: once
J gene: TRBJ2-1
D gene: -
CDR3 protein: CASSLDRTGQQFF
CDR3 DNA: TGTGCCAGCAGCTTAGATCGCACAGGGCAGCAGTTCTTC

V gene: TRBV11-3
clone size: -
J gene: TRBJ2-1
D gene: -
CDR3 protein: CASSPRTGGGQFF
CDR3 DNA: TGTGCCAGCAGCCCAAGAACGGGGGGCGGGCAGTTCTTC

V gene: TRBV7-9
clone size: medium-sized
J gene: TRBJ1-6
D gene: TRBD1
CDR3 protein: CASRSDRALNSPLHF
CDR3 DNA: TGTGCCAGCCGATCGGACAGGGCCCTTAATTCACCCCTCCACTTT

V gene: TRBV7-8
clone size: -
J gene: TRBJ2-1
D gene: TRBD2
CDR3 protein: CASSSLAGIFYNEQFF
CDR3 DNA: TGTGCCAGCAGCTCCTTAGCGGGGATCTTCTACAATGAGCAGTTCTTC

V gene: TRBV30
clone size: -
J gene: TRBJ1-2
D gene: -
CDR3 protein: CAWSEGGSSYGYTF
CDR3 DNA: TGTGCCTGGAGTGAGGGGGGCTCCTCCTATGGCTACACCTTC

V gene: TRBV7-2
clone size: -
J gene: TRBJ1-2
D gene: -
CDR3 protein: CASSLGRNEGYTF
CDR3 DNA: TGTGCCAGCAGCTTAGGTCGAAACGAGGGCTACACCTTC